The rows below give T cell receptor beta chains drawn from one sample of a study of blood T cell repertoires in COVID-19. Profiled with immunoSEQ multiplex PCR; TCRdb holds only in-frame clones, not every one. The sample consists of roughly 190,000 clones, 84% of them appearing once. Sequenced: peripheral blood. The receptors here all came from an older woman with active or convalescent COVID-19. CDR3s include the opening cysteine and the closing phenylalanine or tryptophan. A D gene is named only where the DNA matches it firmly. Size is stated for part of the rows, as once, few or many counts, or as a class when the clone is expanded.

J: TRBJ2-7
D: .
size: .
V: TRBV2
CDR3: CASTQTGNEQYF
DNA: TGTGCCAGCACCCAAACAGGGAACGAGCAGTACTTC

J: TRBJ2-7
D: TRBD1
size: .
V: TRBV5-1
CDR3: CASGRRGQGSEQYF
DNA: TGCGCCAGCGGAAGAAGGGGACAGGGGAGCGAGCAGTACTTC

J: TRBJ1-1
D: .
size: few
V: TRBV27
CDR3: CASSFTGNTEAFF
DNA: TGTGCCAGCAGTTTCACAGGGAACACTGAAGCTTTCTTT

J: TRBJ2-1
D: TRBD2
size: .
V: TRBV28
CDR3: CASSARLAGNSDEQFF
DNA: TGTGCCAGCAGTGCCCGCCTAGCGGGGAATTCGGATGAGCAGTTCTTC

J: TRBJ2-7
D: TRBD2
size: .
V: TRBV11-3
CDR3: CASSLGPPGTSRQYF
DNA: TGTGCCAGCAGCTTAGGTCCCCCCGGGACTAGCCGGCAGTACTTC

J: TRBJ2-7
D: .
size: .
V: TRBV7-9
CDR3: CASSSGTLPPQYF
DNA: TGTGCCAGCAGCTCCGGGACACTCCCCCCCCAGTACTTC

J: TRBJ2-7
D: TRBD2
size: .
V: TRBV28
CDR3: CASSQTSRRDHEQYF
DNA: TGTGCCAGCAGTCAGACTAGCCGACGTGATCACGAGCAGTACTTC

J: TRBJ2-1
D: .
size: .
V: TRBV19
CDR3: CASSITISGEQFF
DNA: TGTGCCAGTAGTATTACTATTAGCGGAGAGCAGTTCTTC

J: TRBJ2-2
D: TRBD2
size: .
V: TRBV7-2
CDR3: CASSLGLAGVGGELFF
DNA: TGTGCCAGCAGCTTAGGGCTAGCGGGAGTAGGCGGGGAGCTGTTTTTT

J: TRBJ2-7
D: TRBD1
size: .
V: TRBV9
CDR3: CASSVDDRENEQYF
DNA: TGTGCCAGCAGCGTAGATGACAGGGAGAATGAGCAGTACTTC

J: TRBJ1-5
D: TRBD1
size: .
V: TRBV28
CDR3: CASSLRVGTGVGQPQHF
DNA: TGTGCCAGCAGTTTAAGGGTTGGGACAGGGGTCGGTCAGCCCCAGCATTTT

J: TRBJ2-1
D: .
size: .
V: TRBV12-3/TRBV12-4
CDR3: CASSLARSGEQFF
DNA: TGTGCCAGCAGTTTAGCGCGTTCCGGGGAGCAGTTCTTC

J: TRBJ2-7
D: .
size: .
V: TRBV6-5
CDR3: CASSMGHHYEQYF
DNA: TGTGCCAGCAGTATGGGACATCACTACGAGCAGTACTTC

J: TRBJ1-2
D: .
size: .
V: TRBV7-9
CDR3: CASSFFFGQLYGYTF
DNA: TGTGCCAGCAGCTTTTTCTTCGGACAACTCTATGGCTACACCTTC

J: TRBJ1-3
D: TRBD1
size: .
V: TRBV28
CDR3: CASSAPRQGNSGNTIYF
DNA: TGTGCCAGCAGTGCCCCTAGACAGGGAAACTCTGGAAACACCATATATTTT

J: TRBJ1-5
D: .
size: .
V: TRBV29-1
CDR3: CSVGLRDQPQHF
DNA: TGCAGCGTTGGTCTGAGAGATCAGCCCCAGCATTTT

J: TRBJ2-1
D: .
size: .
V: TRBV9
CDR3: CASSVEGGGSSYNEQFF
DNA: TGTGCCAGCAGCGTAGAGGGGGGCGGGAGCTCCTACAATGAGCAGTTCTTC

J: TRBJ1-1
D: .
size: few
V: TRBV2
CDR3: CASSDIQGVGRAFF
DNA: TGTGCCAGCAGTGACATACAGGGTGTTGGAAGGGCTTTCTTT

J: TRBJ1-4
D: TRBD1
size: .
V: TRBV12-5
CDR3: CASGPSGTGGEKLFF
DNA: TGTGCTAGTGGTCCCTCCGGGACAGGGGGTGAAAAACTGTTTTTT

J: TRBJ2-7
D: TRBD1
size: .
V: TRBV5-6
CDR3: CASSLLGTGVDEQYF
DNA: TGTGCCAGCAGCTTGCTCGGGACAGGGGTCGACGAGCAGTACTTC

J: TRBJ1-2
D: .
size: .
V: TRBV4-1
CDR3: CASRGGGFYGYTF
DNA: TGCGCCAGCAGAGGGGGGGGGTTTTATGGCTACACCTTC

J: TRBJ2-7
D: .
size: few
V: TRBV12-5
CDR3: CASGLRRGAQSSYEQYF
DNA: TGTGCTAGTGGTTTGAGGAGGGGAGCCCAAAGCTCCTACGAGCAGTACTTC

J: TRBJ2-5
D: .
size: .
V: TRBV18
CDR3: CASSPPSEETQYF
DNA: TGTGCCAGCTCACCACCGAGTGAAGAGACCCAGTACTTC

J: TRBJ2-2
D: TRBD1
size: .
V: TRBV4-1
CDR3: CASSQQGATAGELFF
DNA: TGCGCCAGCAGCCAACAGGGGGCAACGGCCGGGGAGCTGTTTTTT

J: TRBJ2-3
D: .
size: once
V: TRBV13
CDR3: CASSWQFSTDTQYF
DNA: TGTGCCAGCAGCTGGCAATTTAGCACAGATACGCAGTATTTT

J: TRBJ2-1
D: .
size: once
V: TRBV7-6
CDR3: CASSSGGYEQFF
DNA: TGTGCCAGCAGCTCAGGGGGGTATGAGCAGTTCTTC

J: TRBJ2-3
D: .
size: .
V: TRBV7-6
CDR3: CASSLRASRGDTQYF
DNA: TGTGCCAGCAGCTTAAGAGCTAGCCGCGGAGATACGCAGTATTTT

J: TRBJ1-4
D: .
size: .
V: TRBV5-1
CDR3: CASSFRGIDEKLFF
DNA: TGCGCCAGCAGCTTCAGGGGCATCGATGAAAAACTGTTTTTT

J: TRBJ1-1
D: TRBD1
size: .
V: TRBV28
CDR3: CASRTGTGGTEAFF
DNA: TGTGCCAGCAGAACCGGGACAGGGGGTACTGAAGCTTTCTTT

J: TRBJ2-1
D: TRBD1
size: .
V: TRBV6-5
CDR3: CASRASGGSYNEQFF
DNA: TGTGCCAGCAGAGCCTCAGGGGGCTCCTACAATGAGCAGTTCTTC

J: TRBJ2-1
D: .
size: .
V: TRBV6-5
CDR3: CASSYSSSSAYNEQFF
DNA: TGTGCCAGCAGTTACTCGTCGAGTAGCGCCTACAATGAGCAGTTCTTC

J: TRBJ1-6
D: .
size: .
V: TRBV11-2
CDR3: CASSMDTYSYNSPLHF
DNA: TGTGCCAGCAGCATGGACACCTACTCCTATAATTCACCCCTCCACTTT

J: TRBJ2-5
D: .
size: .
V: TRBV6-2/TRBV6-3
CDR3: CASSYSGGIQETQYF
DNA: TGTGCCAGCAGTTACTCGGGGGGTATCCAAGAGACCCAGTACTTC

J: TRBJ1-2
D: TRBD1
size: .
V: TRBV3-1/TRBV3-2
CDR3: CASSQGWDRNYGYTF
DNA: TGTGCCAGCAGCCAAGGGTGGGACAGGAACTATGGCTACACCTTC

J: TRBJ1-6
D: .
size: few
V: TRBV5-6
CDR3: CASSVWSYNSPLHF
DNA: TGTGCCAGCAGCGTGTGGAGTTATAATTCACCCCTCCACTTT

J: TRBJ1-6
D: .
size: .
V: TRBV9
CDR3: CASSVDGQGREPLHF
DNA: TGTGCCAGCAGCGTAGACGGGCAGGGCCGGGAGCCCCTCCACTTT

J: TRBJ2-7
D: .
size: .
V: TRBV27
CDR3: CASSTDRDKSSYEQYF
DNA: TGTGCCAGCAGTACGGACCGGGACAAAAGCTCCTACGAGCAGTACTTC

J: TRBJ1-5
D: .
size: .
V: TRBV2
CDR3: CASSEQGFNQPQHF
DNA: TGTGCCAGCAGTGAACAGGGTTTCAATCAGCCCCAGCATTTT

J: TRBJ2-7
D: .
size: .
V: TRBV2
CDR3: CASVRWAYEQYF
DNA: TGTGCCAGCGTCAGGTGGGCCTACGAGCAGTACTTC

J: TRBJ2-1
D: TRBD1
size: few
V: TRBV3-1/TRBV3-2
CDR3: CASSQDGGTGLNEQFF
DNA: TGTGCCAGCAGCCAAGATGGGGGGACAGGCCTCAATGAGCAGTTCTTC

J: TRBJ1-1
D: .
size: few
V: TRBV4-1
CDR3: CASSRGQNTEAFF
DNA: TGCGCCAGCAGCCGGGGACAGAACACTGAAGCTTTCTTT

J: TRBJ2-5
D: TRBD1
size: .
V: TRBV19
CDR3: CASRDRVETQYF
DNA: TGTGCCAGCCGGGACAGGGTAGAGACCCAGTACTTC

J: TRBJ1-4
D: TRBD1
size: once
V: TRBV19
CDR3: CASRERGRGEKLFF
DNA: TGTGCCAGTAGGGAGAGGGGGCGCGGTGAAAAACTGTTTTTT

J: TRBJ1-3
D: .
size: .
V: TRBV11-2
CDR3: CASSLGGRFYSGNTIYF
DNA: TGTGCCAGCAGCTTAGGAGGGAGGTTTTACTCTGGAAACACCATATATTTT

J: TRBJ1-6
D: TRBD1
size: .
V: TRBV5-4
CDR3: CASSSVRGLNSPLHF
DNA: TGTGCCAGCAGCTCGGTCAGGGGGCTTAATTCACCCCTCCACTTT

J: TRBJ1-4
D: TRBD1
size: once
V: TRBV7-9
CDR3: CASSLIQGVSTNEKLFF
DNA: TGTGCCAGCAGCTTAATACAGGGGGTATCGACTAATGAAAAACTGTTTTTT

J: TRBJ1-5
D: .
size: .
V: TRBV7-8
CDR3: CASSLALQPQHF
DNA: TGTGCCAGCAGCTTAGCTCTTCAGCCCCAGCATTTT

J: TRBJ2-3
D: TRBD2
size: once
V: TRBV28
CDR3: CASSSPGLGTDTQYF
DNA: TGTGCCAGCAGTTCTCCGGGACTAGGTACAGATACGCAGTATTTT

J: TRBJ2-5
D: TRBD2
size: few
V: TRBV5-1
CDR3: CASSRAGGEETQYF
DNA: TGCGCCAGCAGTAGGGCGGGAGGGGAGGAGACCCAGTACTTC

J: TRBJ2-5
D: TRBD2
size: .
V: TRBV11-2
CDR3: CASSLGPGGQRTQYF
DNA: TGTGCCAGCAGCTTAGGGCCGGGAGGGCAACGGACCCAGTACTTC

J: TRBJ2-3
D: TRBD2
size: .
V: TRBV9
CDR3: CASSVAGRGADTQYF
DNA: TGTGCCAGCAGCGTGGCCGGGAGGGGGGCAGATACGCAGTATTTT

J: TRBJ2-1
D: TRBD2
size: once
V: TRBV14
CDR3: CASSQDLIPGLAEQFF
DNA: TGTGCCAGCAGCCAGGACTTAATTCCGGGACTAGCGGAGCAGTTCTTC

J: TRBJ2-2
D: TRBD2
size: .
V: TRBV4-2
CDR3: CASSQDGTSGMGGELFF
DNA: TGTGCCAGCAGCCAAGATGGGACTAGCGGGATGGGCGGGGAGCTGTTTTTT

J: TRBJ2-5
D: .
size: .
V: TRBV5-1
CDR3: CASRDQETQYF
DNA: TGCGCCAGCCGCGACCAAGAGACCCAGTACTTC

J: TRBJ2-3
D: TRBD2
size: .
V: TRBV3-1/TRBV3-2
CDR3: CASSQSLAGGTDTQYF
DNA: TGTGCCAGCAGCCAATCACTAGCGGGAGGAACAGATACGCAGTATTTT